One sample yielded the 25 T cell receptor beta chains listed below, sequenced in a study of tumor and adjacent non-tumor tissue in lung cancer. Three rounds of nested PCR, following a modified ARM-PCR protocol, produced the TCRbeta library. Via MiXCR, TCRdb re-called the multiplex PCR reads, giving one row per CDR3 protein. This sample has more than 120,000 distinct CDR3 sequences, with around 66% found just once. RNA was extracted from bulk tissue without any cell sorting. Material: lung tumor tissue. The receptors here all came from a man between 60 and 75 years old with small cell lung cancer.

This clonotype was detected only a few times. This may be a read error: a much more frequent sequence differs by one nucleotide. V gene TRBV6-2 or TRBV6-3 combines with J gene TRBJ2-1, with D unclear. The CDR3 length is 11 residues. Germline-derived CDR1 and CDR2 are MNHEY and SVGEGT. V shed 6 bases and J shed 6 bases, with 6 bases lying between them. The CDR3 region is CASRESNEQFF. The CDR3 nucleotides are TGTGCCAGCAGGGAAAGCAATGAGCAGTTCTTC.

The V call is TRBV5-4, the J call TRBJ2-5; 7 bases are shared with TRBD2. V trimming: 5 bases; J trimming: 2 bases; junction bases outside the gene matches: 12. CDR1 and CDR2 from the germline V gene are SGHNT and YYREEE (reference sequence). The CDR3 is made up of 16 amino acids. CDR3 nucleotide sequence: TGTGCCAGCAGTTACGGACCAGCGGGAAGTCAAGAGACCCAGTACTTC. Its translation is CASSYGPAGSQETQYF.

As concerns this clonotype: One end of the junction varies from germline; a read error may be responsible. The CDR3 protein is CATSQRTGYTGELFF. The CDR3 DNA sequence: TGTGCCACCAGTCAGAGGACAGGGTACACCGGGGAGCTGTTTTTT. The rearrangement links TRBV28 to TRBJ2-2; 8 positions agree with TRBD1. Germline V lookup: CDR1 MDHEN, CDR2 SYDVKM. The CDR3 has 15 residues.

This clonotype was picked up many times. The J gene is TRBJ2-5, the V gene TRBV5-4; D is undetermined. V was cut by 7 bases and J by 5 bases, with 12 bases left in between. Germline loops: CDR1 SGHNT, CDR2 YYREEE (reference sequence). The CDR3 consists of 12 residues. The CDR3 sequence is CASGDHDETQYF. The DNA for the CDR3 is TGTGCCAGCGGCGACCACGACGAGACCCAGTACTTC.

This sequence joins TRBV11-3 and TRBJ1-1; possible D gene TRBD1, 6 bases. The germline CDR1 and CDR2 sequences are SGHNT and YENEEA. CDR3 size: 13 residues. V was clipped by 9 bases and J by 8 bases, with 19 bases between them. The CDR3 is CASILEGGVEAFF. CDR3 coding DNA: TGTGCCAGTATCTTAGAGGGGGGGGTCGAAGCTTTCTTT.

A word on this clonotype: An end of the junction differs from the germline gene, which may be a read error. The rearrangement uses TRBV6-5 and TRBJ2-5; weak D call: TRBD1 (6 bases). The CDR3 runs to 15 residues. The germline gives CDR1 MNHEY, CDR2 SVGAGI. CDR3 bases: TGTGCCTGCAGTTACGCTGGCAGGGGCCAAGAAACCCAGTACTTC. It is translated as CACSYAGRGQETQYF.

This clonotype has just a few counts. The V call is TRBV6-6, the J call TRBJ2-7; TRBD1 matches 7 bases. Germline CDR1 and CDR2: MNHNY and SVGAGI (reference sequence). This CDR3 has 14 amino acids. V dropped 5 bases and J dropped 2; count of bases not matched to a gene: 6. The CDR3 loop is CASSPTGPTYEQYF. CDR3 in DNA: TGTGCCAGCAGTCCGACAGGGCCTACCTACGAGCAGTACTTC.

This chain links TRBV13 with TRBJ2-3, with 9 bases aligning to TRBD2. Germline V gene sequence: CDR1 PRHDT, CDR2 FYEKMQ (reference sequence). CDR3 length: 14 residues. V gave up 4 bases and J gave up 3 bases; unmatched junction bases: 2. CDR3 sequence reads: CASSYSGRTDTQYF. The CDR3 nucleotides are TGTGCCAGCAGCTATAGCGGGAGAACAGATACGCAGTATTTT. Full variable domain (remainder filled in from reference TRBV13 and TRBJ2-3): AAGVIQSPRHLIKEKRETATLKCYPIPRHDTVYWYQQGPGQDPQFLISFYEKMQSDKGSIPDRFSAQQFSDYHSELNMSSLELGDSALYFCASSYSGRTDTQYFGPGTRLTVL.

This clonotype was seen just once. This sequence may be a read error, since a much larger clone differs from it by one base. Lacking the conserved final phenylalanine or tryptophan, this CDR3 likely reflects a read error. V usage is TRBV20-1 and J usage is TRBJ1-2, with D unclear. The ends were cut back, 0 bases at V and 5 bases at J, with 7 bases in the middle. CDR1 is DFQATT, CDR2 SNEGSKA, per germline (reference sequence). The CDR3 has 12 residues. CDR3 amino acids: CSARDTGYGYTS. In nucleotides, the CDR3 is TGCAGTGCTAGAGATACCGGGTATGGCTACACCTCC.

About this clonotype: Relative to the germline gene, one junction end is altered; a read error may explain this. The chain has TRBV11-1 and TRBJ2-3; D unclear. The CDR3 is 13 residues long. Germline loops: CDR1 SGHAT, CDR2 FQDESV (reference sequence). CDR3 amino acids: CASKGTRTDTRYF. CDR3 coding DNA: TGTGCCAGCAAGGGAACCCGCACAGATACGCGGTATTTT.

This clonotype came up many times. The chain recombines TRBV6-1 with TRBJ1-1, with D unclear. Per the germline V gene, CDR1 is MNHNS and CDR2 is SASEGT. Trimming stripped 4 bases from V and 3 bases from J, with 15 bases between. CDR3 length equals 15 residues. In DNA, the CDR3 is TGTGCCAGCAGTGTAATGACCAATGTTGACACTGAAGCTTTCTTT. The encoded protein is CASSVMTNVDTEAFF.

The rearrangement uses TRBV20-1 and TRBJ1-1, with a possible D match to TRBD1 (5 bases). This CDR3 has 13 residues. V was clipped by 3 bases and J by 3 bases, with 11 bases between them. Germline loops: CDR1 DFQATT, CDR2 SNEGSKA (reference sequence). The CDR3 sequence: CSASMGDDTEAFF. The CDR3 nucleotides are TGCAGTGCTAGCATGGGGGATGACACTGAAGCTTTCTTT.

The rearrangement links TRBV5-4 to TRBJ2-4, with D unresolved. From germline, CDR1 is SGHNT and CDR2 YYREEE (reference sequence). The CDR3 runs to 15 residues. V shed 4 bases and J shed 0 bases, with 11 bases lying between them. The CDR3: CASSNENLAKNIQYF. In nucleotides, the CDR3 is TGTGCCAGCAGCAACGAGAATCTAGCCAAAAACATTCAGTACTTC.

Of note for this clonotype: A much larger clone differs from this one at a single base, so this may be a read error. The chain uses TRBV24-1 and TRBJ2-1; D remains ambiguous. The CDR3 contains 13 residues. Germline V gene sequence: CDR1 KGHDR, CDR2 SFDVKD. CDR3 amino acids: CATQESSYNEQSF. DNA of the CDR3: TGTGCCACTCAAGAGAGCTCCTACAATGAGCAGTCCTTC.

On this clonotype: Given a much more abundant clone one base away, this may be a read error. This chain uses TRBV20-1 with TRBJ2-7; 9 bases fit TRBD1. The CDR3 is 12 residues long. Germline V gives CDR1 DFQATT, CDR2 SNEGSKA (reference sequence). The CDR3 sequence: CSAGDREYEHYF. The CDR3 nucleotides read TGCAGTGCCGGGGACAGGGAATACGAGCATTACTTC.

The chain has TRBV21-1 and TRBJ2-5. TRBV21-1 constitutes a pseudogene. This CDR3 comprises 17 residues. CDR3 sequence reads: CASGKYIRTEYQETQYF. Here the CDR3 DNA reads TGTGCCAGCGGCAAATATATACGTACTGAATATCAAGAGACCCAGTACTTC.

The chain carries TRBV4-1 and TRBJ2-6; tentative D call: TRBD2 (6 bases). Trimming took 0 bases from V and 4 from J, leaving 13 bases between them. CDR3 length equals 17 residues. Looked up from germline, CDR1 is MGHRA and CDR2 is YSYEKL. CDR3 DNA sequence: TGCGCCAGCAGCCAAGATCGGGGGAGTTCGGGGGCCAACGTCCTGACTTTC. This codes for CASSQDRGSSGANVLTF.

V and J are TRBV5-1 and TRBJ1-6, with D unclear. Germline CDR1 reads SGHRS; CDR2 reads YFSETQ. CDR3 length: 14 residues. V gave up 0 bases and J gave up 6 bases, with 7 bases separating them. The CDR3 loop reads CASSLETTNSPLHF. The CDR3 nucleotides are TGCGCCAGCAGCTTGGAGACCACTAATTCACCCCTCCACTTT.

With regard to this clonotype: One junction end does not reproduce the germline sequence, and a read error may be involved. The V gene is TRBV11-3, the J gene TRBJ2-7; no clear D gene. CDR1 is SGHNT and CDR2 is YENEEA in the germline V gene. The CDR3 totals 13 residues. CDR3 region: CVSCFGNSHEQYF. The CDR3 DNA is TGTGTCAGCTGCTTCGGCAATTCCCACGAGCAGTACTTC.

This clonotype was seen many times. The V call is TRBV10-3, the J call TRBJ1-5, with a weak D call TRBD1 (5 bases). V lost 2 bases to trimming and J lost 4 bases, with 9 bases between them. The CDR3 spans 14 residues. From germline, CDR1 is ENHRY and CDR2 SYGVKD. This CDR3 is CAISEGHGNQPQHF. The CDR3 DNA sequence: TGTGCCATCAGTGAGGGACACGGTAATCAGCCCCAGCATTTT.

In regard to this clonotype: A junction boundary mismatches the germline segment, possibly from a read error. V is TRBV20-1 and J is TRBJ2-1; 7 nucleotides match TRBD2. The CDR3 covers 14 residues. Germline CDR1 is DFQATT and CDR2 is SNEGSKA (reference sequence). This CDR3 reads CSSINSGSYNGQFF. The CDR3 DNA follows: TGCAGTTCTATAAATAGCGGGTCCTACAATGGGCAGTTCTTC.

Of note for this clonotype: The junction differs from germline at one of its ends, possibly a read error. V is TRBV20-1 and J is TRBJ2-1; D is perhaps TRBD2 (6 bases). This CDR3 spans 15 amino acids. CDR1 is DFQATT and CDR2 is SNEGSKA in the germline V gene (reference sequence). CDR3 coding DNA: TGCAGTGCCAGAGATCTAGCTGGAGGGCTGATTGAGCGGTTCTTC. Translating it yields CSARDLAGGLIERFF.

Regarding this clonotype: This may stem from a read error, because a much larger clone lies one nucleotide away. The chain is built from TRBV10-3 and TRBJ2-2; TRBD1 aligns across 9 bases. Germline V gene sequence: CDR1 ENHRY, CDR2 SYGVKD. This CDR3 is built from 14 residues. This CDR3 is CAIRGGQGAGKLFF. The CDR3 region has the DNA TGTGCCATCAGAGGGGGACAGGGTGCCGGGAAGCTGTTTTTT.

About this clonotype itself: No conserved phenylalanine or tryptophan is present at the end of the CDR3, so a read error is the likely explanation. The genes are TRBV11-3 and TRBJ1-1; D unresolved. The V and J ends lost 6 bases and 1 base respectively, with 12 bases between them. There are 14 residues in the CDR3. CDR1 and CDR2 from the germline V gene are SGHNT and YENEEA. CDR3 sequence reads: CASRTLTANTEAFL. CDR3 nucleotide sequence: TGTGCCAGCAGGACCCTAACAGCGAACACTGAAGCTTTCTTA.

Comment on this clonotype: The junction shows a germline mismatch at one end, possibly a read error. V usage is TRBV6-1 and J usage is TRBJ2-1, with 8 bases matching TRBD2. Germline V gives CDR1 MNHNS, CDR2 SASEGT. This CDR3 region has 15 residues. The CDR3 DNA reads as TGTGCCTGCAGGATTAGCGGGATCTCCTACAATGAGCAGTTTTTC. Protein: CACRISGISYNEQFF.